This TCR beta chain derives from a study of graft-versus-host responses after intestinal transplantation. In the study overall: Isolated intestinal, liver-intestinal, or multivisceral transplants had been given to the recipients. Every one of the recipients received anti-thymocyte globulin induction and afterwards took tacrolimus and steroids for approximately 3 years.

The study, taken as a whole, reports: Recipient marrow harbored GvH clones, some of which surfaced first in ileum or blood.

As for this clone: Its antigen is unidentified.

This CDR3 region has 17 residues. CDR1 and CDR2 (germline): LNHDA, SQIVND (reference sequence). Between the trimmed V and J ends, which lost 3 bases and 5 bases, there was a span of 22 bases. The repertoire was sequenced with immunoSEQ multiplex PCR; TCRdb's copy has only in-frame clones and lacks some. Here the sample spans roughly 46,000 clones, 85% to 95% being singletons. The chain couples TRBV19 to TRBJ2-5; perhaps TRBD1 as D (5 bases). The sample was PBMCs, taken around 790 days after a first intestinal transplant, on the day of a second. The source of this sequence is a human patient who received an intestinal transplant, so some T cells may come from the graft donor. The CDR3 nucleotides read TGTGCCAGTAGTATCTCAGGGAAGTGCATACGCGTGGAGACCCAGTACTTC. Amino acids: CASSISGKCIRVETQYF.